Listed here are 27 T cell receptor beta chains from one sample, sequenced in a study of identical twins. Each CDR3 protein is one row after TCRdb ran MiXCR on the 5' RACE reads. This sample carries about 900,000 distinct CDR3 sequences, approximately 13% of them seen once, and the ten largest clones take around 1.6%. The same data also contributed to another study, on yellow fever vaccine responses in identical twins.

The sequencing sample was made of PBMCs. The receptors shown here come from a woman aged 18-29 years in good health.

In this sample, this clonotype turned up many times. V and J are TRBV20-1 and TRBJ1-6; 7 bases are a match to TRBD1. Per germline, CDR1 DFQATT and CDR2 SNEGSKA (reference sequence). This CDR3 is built from 12 residues. V lost 5 bases and J lost 7; bases outside the gene matches: 2. The DNA of the CDR3 is TGCAGTGCTTTGGACAGGAATTCACCCCTCCACTTT. Protein sequence: CSALDRNSPLHF.

This clonotype was detected only a few times. The chain couples TRBV27 to TRBJ2-1, with 14 bases matching TRBD2. J was trimmed by 8 bases and V by 0 bases; bases with no gene match: 9. Germline CDR1 and CDR2: MNHEY and SMNVEV (reference sequence). This CDR3 is built from 18 residues. CDR3 residues: CASSLSNPGLAGVDEQFF. For the CDR3, the DNA is TGTGCCAGCAGTTTATCCAACCCGGGACTAGCGGGGGTGGATGAGCAGTTCTTC.

This clonotype was seen a handful of times. The chain has TRBV28 and TRBJ2-2; D gene ambiguous. The germline gives CDR1 MDHEN, CDR2 SYDVKM. The CDR3 has 16 amino acids. Trimming removed 5 bases at V and 0 bases at J, with 13 bases between. The CDR3 DNA is TGTGCCAGCAGTGCGCTGTGGACCCCGAACACCGGGGAGCTGTTTTTT. Translating it yields CASSALWTPNTGELFF. Together with reference TRBV28 and TRBJ2-2, the CDR3 gives the full variable domain: DVKVTQSSRYLVKRTGEKVFLECVQDMDHENMFWYRQDPGLGLRLIYFSYDVKMKEKGDIPEGYSVSREKKERFSLILESASTNQTSMYLCASSALWTPNTGELFFGEGSRLTVL.

The chain carries TRBV4-1 and TRBJ1-1; D ambiguous. The germline CDR1 and CDR2 sequences are MGHRA and YSYEKL. Trimming shortened V by 4 bases and J by 8 bases, and 17 bases separated the two germline ends. This CDR3 contains 14 residues. CDR3 in amino acids: CASSLNLGLREAFF. CDR3 nucleotide sequence: TGCGCCAGCAGCCTCAATCTAGGCCTTAGGGAAGCTTTCTTT.

This clonotype was observed many times. This chain uses TRBV12-3 or TRBV12-4 with TRBJ2-7; 7 bases are shared with TRBD2. The CDR3 is 14 residues long. V gave up 5 bases and J gave up 2 bases; unmatched junction bases: 6. The CDR3 reads CASSAGLVPYEQYF. The CDR3 coding sequence is TGTGCCAGCAGTGCCGGACTAGTTCCCTACGAGCAGTACTTC.

This clonotype has a handful of counts. This rearrangement joins TRBV29-1 to TRBJ2-7; no definite D call. The CDR3 covers 13 residues. In germline, CDR1 is SQVTM, CDR2 ANQGSEA. V lost 4 bases and J lost 2, with 12 bases in between. The CDR3 sequence: CSVGQTTPYEQYF. The CDR3, as DNA: TGCAGCGTTGGACAAACGACTCCCTACGAGCAGTACTTC.

Only a few counts were recorded for this clonotype. V usage is TRBV9 and J usage is TRBJ2-7; the D is unclear. Trimming cost V 0 bases and J 2 bases, with 12 bases left between them. The CDR3 sequence is 15 residues long. CDR1 is SGDLS, CDR2 YYNGEE, per germline. CDR3 in DNA: TGTGCCAGCAGCGTAGAACCCGACGGCACCTACGAGCAGTACTTC. Residues: CASSVEPDGTYEQYF.

This clonotype was observed a handful of times. The chain recombines TRBV7-9 with TRBJ2-7; D unclear. The CDR3 extends over 15 amino acids. V gave up 6 bases and J gave up 0 bases, with 15 bases separating them. Germline loops: CDR1 SEHNR, CDR2 FQNEAQ (reference sequence). CDR3 sequence: CASSTDTRGSYEQYV. In nucleotides, the CDR3 is TGTGCCAGCAGTACCGACACCCGAGGCTCCTACGAGCAGTACGTC.

This rearrangement joins TRBV24-1 to TRBJ2-5; D perhaps matches TRBD1 (6 bases). The CDR3 totals 15 residues. Per the germline V gene, CDR1 is KGHDR and CDR2 is SFDVKD. Trimming shortened V by 1 base and J by 3 bases, and 11 bases separated the two germline ends. CDR3 protein: CATSDLQGVEETQYF. CDR3 DNA sequence: TGTGCCACCAGTGATTTACAGGGCGTGGAAGAGACCCAGTACTTC.

This clonotype was detected only a few times. This chain connects TRBV4-1 to TRBJ2-1, with D hard to call. The germline gives CDR1 MGHRA, CDR2 YSYEKL. This CDR3 is 13 amino acids long. V lost 0 bases to trimming and J lost 7 bases, with 7 bases between them. The chain's CDR3 is CASSQEWLNEQFF. CDR3 DNA: TGCGCCAGCAGCCAAGAATGGCTGAATGAGCAGTTCTTC.

This clonotype occurred a few times. The chain couples TRBV27 to TRBJ1-6, with D possibly being TRBD1 (5 bases). Trimming pared 10 bases from V and 4 bases from J, leaving 20 bases between. This CDR3 is built from 16 residues. Germline V lookup: CDR1 MNHEY, CDR2 SMNVEV (reference sequence). The CDR3: CATRVGRQAYNSPLHF. The CDR3 DNA is TGTGCCACCAGAGTGGGGCGGCAGGCATATAATTCACCCCTCCACTTT.

There are a few counts of this clonotype. V gene TRBV7-6 combines with J gene TRBJ2-5; 9 nucleotides match TRBD1. The CDR3 contains 16 residues. The V gene's germline CDR1 is SGHVS and CDR2 FNYEAQ. The trim removed 6 bases at V and 3 bases at J, leaving 11 bases unmatched. The CDR3 sequence: CASSPYSGQGKETQYF. The CDR3 DNA sequence: TGTGCCAGCAGTCCATACTCGGGACAGGGTAAAGAGACCCAGTACTTC.

This clonotype came up a few times. The chain combines TRBV6-5 with TRBJ2-3; 7 bases map to TRBD2. The trim removed 0 bases at V and 2 bases at J, leaving 8 bases unmatched. Looked up from germline, CDR1 is MNHEY and CDR2 is SVGAGI. The CDR3 has 17 amino acids. The CDR3 spells CASSYSGAGRFTDTQYF. CDR3 sequence (DNA): TGTGCCAGCAGTTACTCAGGAGCGGGGAGGTTCACAGATACGCAGTATTTT.

The chain joins TRBV12-3 or TRBV12-4 to TRBJ2-1; 9 nucleotides match TRBD2. The V and J ends lost 1 base and 7 bases, in that order; junction bases with no gene match: 5. This CDR3 has 15 amino acids. The CDR3 DNA is TGTGCCAGCAGTTTAGGTCCCCTAGCGGGGAATGAGCAGTTCTTC. Its protein is CASSLGPLAGNEQFF.

The V call is TRBV10-3, the J call TRBJ1-2; TRBD1 matches 7 bases. The germline V gene encodes CDR1 ENHRY and CDR2 SYGVKD. This CDR3 region has 16 residues. Unmatched junction bases numbered 6, after V lost 2 bases and J lost 0 bases. CDR3 residues: CAISEDPGQTNYGYTF. In nucleotides, the CDR3 is TGTGCCATCAGTGAGGACCCGGGACAGACTAACTATGGCTACACCTTC.

This clonotype showed up many times. A read error may produce the germline difference seen at one junction end. The J gene is TRBJ2-1, the V gene TRBV11-2, with 8 bases lining up with TRBD2. In germline, CDR1 is SGHAT, CDR2 FQNNGV. There are 13 residues in the CDR3. The chain's CDR3 is CASSLAGPKQQFF. The CDR3 DNA reads TGTGCCAGCAGTTTAGCGGGGCCAAAACAGCAGTTCTTC.

The V call is TRBV27, the J call TRBJ1-1, with TRBD1 as a possible D gene (5 bases). V lost 8 bases and J lost 0, with 10 bases in between. This CDR3 comprises 13 residues. Germline loops: CDR1 MNHEY, CDR2 SMNVEV (reference sequence). CDR3 nucleotide sequence: TGTGCCAGCTTCGACAGCATGAACACTGAAGCTTTCTTT. Amino acid sequence: CASFDSMNTEAFF.

This clonotype was counted a few times. This chain links TRBV7-2 with TRBJ2-1; no clear D gene. The CDR3 runs 16 residues. From germline, CDR1 is SGHTA and CDR2 FQGNSA. V was trimmed by 5 bases and J by 8 bases, leaving 22 bases between them. CDR3 nucleotide sequence: TGTGCCAGCAGCAACCCCGGCCGGAGAATTAGGGATGAGCAGTTCTTC. Its protein is CASSNPGRRIRDEQFF.

This clonotype appeared a few times. The J gene is TRBJ2-3, the V gene TRBV6-2 or TRBV6-3, with D perhaps matching TRBD2 (6 bases). Trimming removed 7 bases from V and 8 bases from J, with 13 bases in between. The CDR3 has 12 amino acids. CDR1 and CDR2 from the germline V gene are MNHEY and SVGEGT. This chain's CDR3 is CASTEGGITQYF. CDR3 DNA sequence: TGTGCCAGCACCGAGGGCGGGATTACGCAGTATTTT.

CDR3 residues: CASTSGRAGVVYNEQFF. CDR3 DNA: TGTGCCAGCACCTCGGGGCGAGCGGGAGTTGTCTACAATGAGCAGTTCTTC. The chain combines TRBV2 with TRBJ2-1, with 8 bases identical to TRBD2. Germline trimming cut 7 bases from V and 3 bases from J; bases unmatched to any gene: 14. CDR3 length: 17 amino acids. The germline gives CDR1 SNHLY, CDR2 FYNNEI.

This clonotype was observed many times. The rearrangement links TRBV5-1 to TRBJ2-1, with 8 positions matching TRBD2. V shed 0 bases, J shed 6 bases, and the junction held 2 bases outside the gene matches. Germline loops: CDR1 SGHRS, CDR2 YFSETQ. This CDR3 region has 14 residues. The CDR3 DNA reads as TGCGCCAGCAGCTTGGATGGGACTAGCAATGAGCAGTTCTTC. Translating it yields CASSLDGTSNEQFF.

The V call is TRBV12-3 or TRBV12-4, the J call TRBJ2-7; D is uncertain. V was clipped by 4 bases and J by 5 bases, with 6 bases between them. There are 11 residues in the CDR3. This CDR3 is CASSSINEQYF. The DNA for the CDR3 is TGTGCCAGCAGTTCAATCAACGAGCAGTACTTC.

The chain couples TRBV7-2 to TRBJ1-4; D gene unclear. Looked up from germline, CDR1 is SGHTA and CDR2 is FQGNSA. Trimming removed 1 base at V and 3 bases at J, with 12 bases between. CDR3 length: 16 residues. The CDR3 region is CASSLGGGVANEKLFF. The DNA of the CDR3 is TGTGCCAGCAGCTTAGGCGGTGGGGTGGCTAATGAAAAACTGTTTTTT.

A few counts support this clonotype. The rearrangement uses TRBV12-3 or TRBV12-4 and TRBJ2-4, with D unclear. Deletions cut 3 bases from V and 11 bases from J, with 11 bases between. The CDR3 has 12 residues. The CDR3 spells CASSLPATLQYF. The CDR3 coding sequence is TGTGCCAGCAGTTTGCCTGCAACTCTTCAGTACTTC.

In its sample, this clonotype was seen a few times. This rearrangement joins TRBV27 to TRBJ1-2; D gene uncertain. Trimming shortened V by 3 bases and J by 8 bases, and 13 bases separated the two germline ends. Germline assignment: CDR1 MNHEY and CDR2 SMNVEV (reference sequence). The CDR3 consists of 13 residues. CDR3 bases: TGTGCCAGCAGTTTGGCACCAAAGAGCGGCTACACCTTC. Translated: CASSLAPKSGYTF.

The chain couples TRBV7-2 to TRBJ2-3, with 9 bases that match TRBD2. Germline values: CDR1 SGHTA, CDR2 FQGNSA. Losses at the gene ends were 3 bases for V and 4 bases for J; bases not matched to a gene: 5. The CDR3 runs 15 residues. The CDR3 region is CASSFTGLAADTQYF. CDR3 sequence (DNA): TGTGCCAGCAGCTTCACGGGACTAGCAGCAGATACGCAGTATTTT.

This clonotype was observed a few times. The V gene is TRBV6-5, the J gene TRBJ2-2; possibly TRBD1 for D (7 bases). Germline V gene lookup returns CDR1 MNHEY and CDR2 SVGAGI. This CDR3 is 13 amino acids long. Trimming removed 4 bases from V and 12 bases from J, with 15 bases in between. CDR3: CASSSEWRGQLFF. The DNA for the CDR3 is TGTGCCAGCAGTTCGGAGTGGAGGGGGCAGCTGTTTTTT.